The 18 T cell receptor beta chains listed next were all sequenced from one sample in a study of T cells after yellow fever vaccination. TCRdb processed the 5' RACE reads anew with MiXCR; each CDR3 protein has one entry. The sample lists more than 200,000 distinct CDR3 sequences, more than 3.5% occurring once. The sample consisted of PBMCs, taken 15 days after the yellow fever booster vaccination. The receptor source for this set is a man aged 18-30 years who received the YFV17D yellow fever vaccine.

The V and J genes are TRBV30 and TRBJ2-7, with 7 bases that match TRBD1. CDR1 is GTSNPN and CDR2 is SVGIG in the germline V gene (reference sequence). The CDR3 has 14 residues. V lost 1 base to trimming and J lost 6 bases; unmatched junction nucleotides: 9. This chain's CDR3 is CAWSGQGAASEQYF. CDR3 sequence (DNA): TGTGCCTGGAGTGGACAGGGAGCAGCGTCCGAGCAGTACTTC.

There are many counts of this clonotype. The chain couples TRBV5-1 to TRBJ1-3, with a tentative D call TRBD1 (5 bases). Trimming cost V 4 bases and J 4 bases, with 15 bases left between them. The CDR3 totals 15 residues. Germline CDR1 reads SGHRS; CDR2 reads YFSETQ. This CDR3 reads CASSLEYGTGNTIYF. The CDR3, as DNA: TGCGCCAGCAGCCTGGAGTACGGGACCGGAAACACCATATATTTT.

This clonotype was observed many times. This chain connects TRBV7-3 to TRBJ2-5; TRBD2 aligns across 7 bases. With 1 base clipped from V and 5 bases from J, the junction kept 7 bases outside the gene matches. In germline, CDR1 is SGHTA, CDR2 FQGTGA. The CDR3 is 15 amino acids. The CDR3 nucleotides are TGTGCCAGCAGCTTAATGTCTAGCGGTTGGGAGACCCAGTACTTC. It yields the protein CASSLMSSGWETQYF.

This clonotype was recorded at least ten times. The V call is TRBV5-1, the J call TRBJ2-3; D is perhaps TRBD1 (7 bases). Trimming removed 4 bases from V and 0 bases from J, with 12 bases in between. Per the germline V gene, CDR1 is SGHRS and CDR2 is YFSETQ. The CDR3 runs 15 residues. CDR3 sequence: CASSRGTASTDTQYF. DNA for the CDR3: TGCGCCAGCAGCCGCGGGACAGCTAGCACAGATACGCAGTATTTT.

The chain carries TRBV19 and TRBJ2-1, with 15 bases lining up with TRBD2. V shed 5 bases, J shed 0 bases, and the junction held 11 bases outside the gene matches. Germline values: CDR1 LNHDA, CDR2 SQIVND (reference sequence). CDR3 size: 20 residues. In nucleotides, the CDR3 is TGTGCCAGTAGTCCCACCGGGACTAGCGGGGGGATGGTCTCCTACAATGAGCAGTTCTTC. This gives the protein CASSPTGTSGGMVSYNEQFF.

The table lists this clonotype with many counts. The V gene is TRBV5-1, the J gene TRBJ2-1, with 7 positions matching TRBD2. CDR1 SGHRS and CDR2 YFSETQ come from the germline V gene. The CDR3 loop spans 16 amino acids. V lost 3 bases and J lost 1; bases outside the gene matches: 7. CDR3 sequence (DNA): TGCGCCAGCAGCTGGGGGGGGAGGGGTTCCTACAATGAGCAGTTCTTC. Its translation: CASSWGGRGSYNEQFF. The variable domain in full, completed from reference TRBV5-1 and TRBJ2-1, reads KAGVTQTPRYLIKTRGQQVTLSCSPISGHRSVSWYQQTPGQGLQFLFEYFSETQRNKGNFPGRFSGRQFSNSRSEMNVSTLELGDSALYLCASSWGGRGSYNEQFFGPGTRLTVL.

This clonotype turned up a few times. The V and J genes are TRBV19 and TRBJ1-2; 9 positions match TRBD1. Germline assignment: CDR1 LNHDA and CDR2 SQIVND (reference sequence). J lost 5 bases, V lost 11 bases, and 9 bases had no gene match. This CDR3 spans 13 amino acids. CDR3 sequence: CARKPGTGYGYTF. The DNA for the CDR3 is TGTGCCCGTAAGCCCGGGACAGGGTATGGCTACACCTTC.

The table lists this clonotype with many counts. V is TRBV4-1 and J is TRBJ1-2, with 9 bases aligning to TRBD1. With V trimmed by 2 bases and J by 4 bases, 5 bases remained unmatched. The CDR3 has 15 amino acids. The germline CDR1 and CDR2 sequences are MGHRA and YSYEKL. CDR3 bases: TGCGCCAGCAGCCAACTGACAGGGGGTAGCTATGGCTACACCTTC. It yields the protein CASSQLTGGSYGYTF.

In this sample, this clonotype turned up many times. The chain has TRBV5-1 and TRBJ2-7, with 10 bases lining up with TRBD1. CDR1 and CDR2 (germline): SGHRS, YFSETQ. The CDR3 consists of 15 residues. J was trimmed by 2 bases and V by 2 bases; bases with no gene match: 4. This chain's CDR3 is CASSFGTGVTYEQYF. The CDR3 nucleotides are TGCGCCAGCAGCTTCGGGACAGGGGTTACCTACGAGCAGTACTTC.

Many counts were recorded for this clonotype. CDR3 bases: TGCGCCAGCACGGTCGGGGGCCAAGAGACCCAGTACTTC. This sequence encodes CASTVGGQETQYF. The chain employs TRBV5-1 and TRBJ2-5, with a possible D match to TRBD2 (6 bases). The CDR3 length is 13 residues. V dropped 6 bases and J dropped 1 base, with 10 bases sitting between them. Germline V gives CDR1 SGHRS, CDR2 YFSETQ.

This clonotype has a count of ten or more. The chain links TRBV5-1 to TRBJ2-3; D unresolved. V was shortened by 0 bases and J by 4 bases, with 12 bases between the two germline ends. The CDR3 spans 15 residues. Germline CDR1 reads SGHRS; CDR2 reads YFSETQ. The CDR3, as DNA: TGCGCCAGCAGCTTGGGATCCAGGAGCGCAGATACGCAGTATTTT. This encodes CASSLGSRSADTQYF.

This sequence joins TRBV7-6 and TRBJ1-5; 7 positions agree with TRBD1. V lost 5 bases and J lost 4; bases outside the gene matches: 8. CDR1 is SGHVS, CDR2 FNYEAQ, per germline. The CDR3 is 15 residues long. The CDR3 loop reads CASSAHRGGNQPQHF. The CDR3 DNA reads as TGTGCCAGCAGCGCCCACAGGGGTGGGAATCAGCCCCAGCATTTT.

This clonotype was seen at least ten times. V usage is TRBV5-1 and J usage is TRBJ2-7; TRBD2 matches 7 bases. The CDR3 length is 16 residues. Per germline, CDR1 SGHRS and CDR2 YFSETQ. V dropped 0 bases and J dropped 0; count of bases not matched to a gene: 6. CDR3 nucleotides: TGCGCCAGCAGCTTGGCCCTGGGGGGGAGCTCCTACGAGCAGTACTTC. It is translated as CASSLALGGSSYEQYF.

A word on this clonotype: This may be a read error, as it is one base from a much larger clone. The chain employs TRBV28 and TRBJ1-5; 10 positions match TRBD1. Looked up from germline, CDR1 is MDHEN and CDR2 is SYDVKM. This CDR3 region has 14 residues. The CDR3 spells CASIETGGNQPQNF. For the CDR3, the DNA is TGTGCCAGCATCGAGACAGGGGGCAATCAGCCCCAGAATTTT.

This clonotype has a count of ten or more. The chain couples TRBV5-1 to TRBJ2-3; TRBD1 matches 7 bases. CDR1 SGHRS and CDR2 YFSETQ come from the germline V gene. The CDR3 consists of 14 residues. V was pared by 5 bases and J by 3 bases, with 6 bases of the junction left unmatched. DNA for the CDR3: TGCGCCAGCAGGGTCGACAGGGTAACAGATACGCAGTATTTT. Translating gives CASRVDRVTDTQYF.

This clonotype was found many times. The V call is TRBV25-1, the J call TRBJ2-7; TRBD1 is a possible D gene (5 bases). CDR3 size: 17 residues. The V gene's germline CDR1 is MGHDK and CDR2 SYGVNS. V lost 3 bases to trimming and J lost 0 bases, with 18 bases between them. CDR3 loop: CASSELPDLRGSYEQYF. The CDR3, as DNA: TGTGCCAGCAGTGAGTTGCCAGACCTAAGGGGCTCCTACGAGCAGTACTTC.

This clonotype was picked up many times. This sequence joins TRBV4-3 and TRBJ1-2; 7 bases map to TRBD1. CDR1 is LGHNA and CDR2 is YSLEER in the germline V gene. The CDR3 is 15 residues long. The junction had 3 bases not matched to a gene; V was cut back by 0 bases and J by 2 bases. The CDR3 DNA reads TGCGCCAGCAGCCAAGATGAGGGGGCAAACTATGGCTACACCTTC. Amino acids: CASSQDEGANYGYTF.

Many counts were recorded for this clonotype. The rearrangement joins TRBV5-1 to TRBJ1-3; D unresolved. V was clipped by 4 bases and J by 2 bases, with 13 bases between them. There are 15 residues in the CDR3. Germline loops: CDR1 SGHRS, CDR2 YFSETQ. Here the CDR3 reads CASSPTDPPGNTIYF. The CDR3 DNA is TGCGCCAGCAGCCCGACGGACCCGCCTGGAAACACCATATATTTT.